The clone carrying this TCR beta chain occurred a few times. Its antigen is undetermined. Germline CDR1 LNHDA, CDR2 SQIVND (reference sequence). Trimming pared 5 bases from V and 0 bases from J, leaving 13 bases between. This CDR3 is built from 15 residues. PCR used 60 Vbeta primers and 13 Jbeta primers. The assay was immunoSEQ multiplex PCR, and TCRdb's table has in-frame clones only and misses some. The table records about 190,000 clones, 70% to 75% of them present only once. This sample is drawn from a study of cytomegalovirus exposure and HLA in healthy donors. Study outcomes and limitations: Most TCR sequences were seen very rarely across donors, but some public TCRs occurred in many. Later analysis identified 15,000 to 20,000 TCR beta sequences associated with HLA alleles, using a false discovery rate threshold of 0.05.

The chain links TRBV19 to TRBJ1-1, with D hard to call. Material: PBMCs. This clonotype originated in a man younger than 40 in good health and CMV-seropositive. Written as DNA, the CDR3 is TGTGCCAGTAGTGCGTACTACGGTTTGAACACTGAAGCTTTCTTT. Its protein product is CASSAYYGLNTEAFF.